Listed here is a single TCR beta chain. Its antigen is not known. This sample stems from a study of T cell responses to AZD1222 COVID-19 vaccine. The ends lost 4 bases at V and 3 bases at J; junction bases unmatched: 11. From germline, CDR1 is MGHDK and CDR2 SYGVNS. This CDR3 is built from 16 residues. The assay was immunoSEQ multiplex PCR, and TCRdb's table has in-frame clones only and misses some. The sample carries 80,000 to 95,000 clones, 92% recorded once. Study results and caveats: Unmutated variant regions are reportedly targeted by nearly half of spike-specific TCRs. The study found vaccine-associated CD4 TCRs spanning spike, dominant at 160-218 and 743-854. The donor group comprised mostly white British people and more females; the analysis possibly underestimated clonal diversity.

The chain couples TRBV25-1 to TRBJ1-2; TRBD1 aligns across 7 bases. Source: peripheral blood, taken on day 0 of AZD1222 vaccination. This sequence originates from an adult in good health. The CDR3 is CASSGPGTDNYYGYTF. CDR3 sequence (DNA): TGTGCCAGCAGTGGACCCGGGACAGATAATTACTATGGCTACACCTTC.